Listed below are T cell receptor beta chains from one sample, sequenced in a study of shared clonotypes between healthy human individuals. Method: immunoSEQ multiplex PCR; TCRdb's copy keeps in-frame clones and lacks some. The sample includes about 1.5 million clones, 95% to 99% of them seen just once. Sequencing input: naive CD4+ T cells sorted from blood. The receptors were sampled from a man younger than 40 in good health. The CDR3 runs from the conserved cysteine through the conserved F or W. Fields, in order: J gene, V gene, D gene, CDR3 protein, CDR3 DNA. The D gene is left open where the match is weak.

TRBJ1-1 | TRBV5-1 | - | CASSSIGQNMNTEAFF | TGCGCCAGCAGCTCGATTGGACAGAACATGAACACTGAAGCTTTCTTT
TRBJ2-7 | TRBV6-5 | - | CASMAGPSYEQYF | TGTGCCAGCATGGCGGGCCCTTCCTACGAGCAGTACTTC
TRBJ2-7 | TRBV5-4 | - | CASSFPGTYEQYF | TGTGCCAGCAGCTTCCCCGGGACCTACGAGCAGTACTTC
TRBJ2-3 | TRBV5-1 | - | CASSRREPRTDTQYF | TGCGCCAGCAGCCGCCGGGAGCCCCGCACAGATACGCAGTATTTT
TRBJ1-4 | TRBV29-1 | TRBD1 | CSGSGGDEKLFF | TGCAGCGGTTCAGGGGGCGATGAAAAACTGTTTTTT
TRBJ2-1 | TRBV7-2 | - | CASSLAGGLYNEQFF | TGTGCCAGCAGCTTAGCTGGGGGACTCTACAATGAGCAGTTCTTC
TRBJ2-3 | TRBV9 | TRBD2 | CASSVVRGSTDTQYF | TGTGCCAGCAGCGTAGTCCGCGGGAGTACAGATACGCAGTATTTT
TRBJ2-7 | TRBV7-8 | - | CASSLRTESYEQYF | TGTGCCAGCAGCTTGCGGACAGAATCCTACGAGCAGTACTTC
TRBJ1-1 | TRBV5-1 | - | CASSESGQGIDTEAFF | TGCGCCAGCAGCGAGTCCGGACAAGGTATCGACACTGAAGCTTTCTTT
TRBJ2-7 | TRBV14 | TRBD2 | CASSHPSTSGMYEQYF | TGTGCCAGCAGCCACCCCTCGACTAGCGGGATGTACGAGCAGTACTTC
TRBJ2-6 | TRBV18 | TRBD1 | CASSPGQGTSGANVLTF | TGTGCCAGCTCACCGGGACAGGGGACATCTGGGGCCAACGTCCTGACTTTC
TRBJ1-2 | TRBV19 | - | CASTGGAYYGYTF | TGTGCCTCTACCGGGGGGGCTTATTATGGCTACACCTTC
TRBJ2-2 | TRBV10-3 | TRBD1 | CAISEFTGAAGELFF | TGTGCCATCAGTGAGTTTACAGGGGCCGCCGGGGAGCTGTTTTTT
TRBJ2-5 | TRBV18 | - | CASSPRAETQYF | TGTGCCAGCTCACCACGGGCGGAGACCCAGTACTTC
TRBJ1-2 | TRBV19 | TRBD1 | CASRDRGDGYTF | TGTGCCAGTAGAGACAGGGGGGATGGCTACACCTTC